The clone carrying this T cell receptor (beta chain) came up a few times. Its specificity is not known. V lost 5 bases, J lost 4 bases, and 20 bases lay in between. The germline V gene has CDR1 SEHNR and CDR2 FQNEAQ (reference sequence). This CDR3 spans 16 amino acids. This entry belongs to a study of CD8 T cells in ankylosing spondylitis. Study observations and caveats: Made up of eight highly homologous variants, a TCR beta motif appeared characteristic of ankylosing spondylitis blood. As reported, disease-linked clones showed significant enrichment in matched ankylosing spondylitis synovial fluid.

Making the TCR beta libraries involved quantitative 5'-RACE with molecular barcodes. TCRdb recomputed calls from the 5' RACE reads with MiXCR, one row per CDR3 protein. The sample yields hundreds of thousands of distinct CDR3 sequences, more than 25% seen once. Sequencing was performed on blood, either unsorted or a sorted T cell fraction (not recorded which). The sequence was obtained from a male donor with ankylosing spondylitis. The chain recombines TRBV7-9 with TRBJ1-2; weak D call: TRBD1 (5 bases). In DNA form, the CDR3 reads TGTGCCAGCAGCCTCTCCGGGGCAGGCAAAGGCTATGGCTACACCTTC. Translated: CASSLSGAGKGYGYTF.